This T cell receptor beta chain was identified in a study of T cell responses to AZD1222 COVID-19 vaccine. The method was immunoSEQ multiplex PCR; TCRdb's version includes in-frame clones alone and lacks a portion of them. Among over 150,000 clones listed, less than 90% were seen once. Trimming took 3 bases from V and 5 from J, leaving 16 bases between them. The germline V gene encodes CDR1 MDHEN and CDR2 SYDVKM. This CDR3 is 15 amino acids long. The clonotype comes from an adult in good health. The chain couples TRBV28 to TRBJ1-2; weak D call: TRBD1 (5 bases). The sample was peripheral blood, taken on day 0 of MenACWY control vaccination. In nucleotides, the CDR3 is TGTGCCAGCAGTTTTATCGCAGGGTCAGGATATGGCTACACCTTC. It encodes CASSFIAGSGYGYTF.